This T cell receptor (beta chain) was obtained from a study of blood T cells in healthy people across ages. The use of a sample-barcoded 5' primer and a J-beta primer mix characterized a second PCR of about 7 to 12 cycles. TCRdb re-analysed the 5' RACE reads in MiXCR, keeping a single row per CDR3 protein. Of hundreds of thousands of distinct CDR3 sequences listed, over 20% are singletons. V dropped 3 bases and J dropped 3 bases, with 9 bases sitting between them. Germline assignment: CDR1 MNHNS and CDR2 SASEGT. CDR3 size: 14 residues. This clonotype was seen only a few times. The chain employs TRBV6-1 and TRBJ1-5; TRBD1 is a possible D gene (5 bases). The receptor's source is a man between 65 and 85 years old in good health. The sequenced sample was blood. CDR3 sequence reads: CASSETDINQPQHF. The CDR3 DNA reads TGTGCCAGCAGTGAGACAGATATCAATCAGCCCCAGCATTTT.